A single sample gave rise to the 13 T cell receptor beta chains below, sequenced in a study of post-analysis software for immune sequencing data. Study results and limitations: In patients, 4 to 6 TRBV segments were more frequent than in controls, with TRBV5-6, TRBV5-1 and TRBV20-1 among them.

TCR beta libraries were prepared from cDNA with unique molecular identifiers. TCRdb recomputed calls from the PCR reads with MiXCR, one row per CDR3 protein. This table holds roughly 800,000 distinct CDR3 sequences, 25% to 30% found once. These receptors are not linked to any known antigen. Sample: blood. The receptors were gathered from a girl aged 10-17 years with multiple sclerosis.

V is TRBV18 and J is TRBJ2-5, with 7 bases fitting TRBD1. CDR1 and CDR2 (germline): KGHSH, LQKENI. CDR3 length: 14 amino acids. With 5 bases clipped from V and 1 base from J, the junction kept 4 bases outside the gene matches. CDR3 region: CASSAEGAQETQYF. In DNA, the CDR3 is TGTGCCAGCTCAGCAGAGGGGGCCCAAGAGACCCAGTACTTC.

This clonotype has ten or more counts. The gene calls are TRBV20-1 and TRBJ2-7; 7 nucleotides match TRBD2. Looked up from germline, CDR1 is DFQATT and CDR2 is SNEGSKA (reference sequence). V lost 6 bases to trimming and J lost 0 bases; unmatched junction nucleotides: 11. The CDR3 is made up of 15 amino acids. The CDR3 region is CSAPPSLADSYEQYF. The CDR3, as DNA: TGCAGTGCCCCCCCGTCGCTAGCGGACTCCTACGAGCAGTACTTC.

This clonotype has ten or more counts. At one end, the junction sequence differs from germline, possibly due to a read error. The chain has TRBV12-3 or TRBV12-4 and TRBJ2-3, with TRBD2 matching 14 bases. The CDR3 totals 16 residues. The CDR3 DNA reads TGTGCCAGCAGCTTAGGGACTAGCGGGAGAGCAGATACGCAGTATTTT. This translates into CASSLGTSGRADTQYF.

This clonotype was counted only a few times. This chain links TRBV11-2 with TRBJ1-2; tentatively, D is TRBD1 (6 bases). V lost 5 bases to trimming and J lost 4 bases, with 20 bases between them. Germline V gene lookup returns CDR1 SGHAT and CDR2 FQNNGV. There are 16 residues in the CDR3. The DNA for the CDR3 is TGTGCCAGCAGCCCGGGATCCCGGGGGCGCCTCTATGGCTACACCTTC. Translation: CASSPGSRGRLYGYTF.

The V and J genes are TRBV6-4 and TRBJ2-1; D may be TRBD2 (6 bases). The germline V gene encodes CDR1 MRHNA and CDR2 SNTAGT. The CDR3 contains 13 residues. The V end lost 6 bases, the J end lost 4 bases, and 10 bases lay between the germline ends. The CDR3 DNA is TGTGCCAGCAGCGTGGAGGGGTACAATGAGCAGTTCTTC. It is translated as CASSVEGYNEQFF.

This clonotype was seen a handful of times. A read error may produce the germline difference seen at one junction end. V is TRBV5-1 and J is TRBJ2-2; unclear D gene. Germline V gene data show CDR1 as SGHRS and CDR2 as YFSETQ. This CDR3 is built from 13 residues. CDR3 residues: CAGSFENTGELFF. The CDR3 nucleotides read TGCGCCGGCAGCTTTGAAAACACCGGGGAGCTGTTTTTT.

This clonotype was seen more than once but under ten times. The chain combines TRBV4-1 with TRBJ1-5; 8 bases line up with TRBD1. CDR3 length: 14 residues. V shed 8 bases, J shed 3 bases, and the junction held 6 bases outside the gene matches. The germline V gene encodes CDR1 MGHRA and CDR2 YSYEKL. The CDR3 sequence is CASGPTGANQPQHF. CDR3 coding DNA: TGCGCCAGCGGACCGACAGGGGCCAATCAGCCCCAGCATTTT.

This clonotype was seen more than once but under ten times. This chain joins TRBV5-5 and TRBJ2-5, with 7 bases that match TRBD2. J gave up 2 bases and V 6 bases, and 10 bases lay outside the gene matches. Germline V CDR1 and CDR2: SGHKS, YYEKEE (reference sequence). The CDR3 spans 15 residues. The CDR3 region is CASKMWGGTQETQYF. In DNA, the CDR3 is TGTGCCAGCAAAATGTGGGGGGGAACACAAGAGACCCAGTACTTC.

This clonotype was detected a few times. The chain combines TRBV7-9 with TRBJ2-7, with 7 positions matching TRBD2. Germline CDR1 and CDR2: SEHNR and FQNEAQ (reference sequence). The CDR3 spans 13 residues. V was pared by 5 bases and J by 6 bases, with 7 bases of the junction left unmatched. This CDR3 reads CASSMTGTTEQYF. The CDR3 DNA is TGTGCCAGCAGCATGACCGGGACTACCGAGCAGTACTTC.

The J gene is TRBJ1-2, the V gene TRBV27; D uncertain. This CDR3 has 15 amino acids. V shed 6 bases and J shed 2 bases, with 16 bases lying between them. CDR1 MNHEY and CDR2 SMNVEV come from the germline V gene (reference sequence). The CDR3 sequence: CASSSLKGKNYGYTF. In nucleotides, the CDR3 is TGTGCCAGCAGCAGCCTGAAAGGGAAGAACTATGGCTACACCTTC.

CDR3 sequence: CSVHGTGSEQYF. In DNA, the CDR3 is TGCAGCGTACATGGGACAGGTTCCGAGCAGTACTTC. The chain uses TRBV29-1 and TRBJ2-7, with 8 nucleotides matching TRBD1. V lost 6 bases to trimming and J lost 6 bases; unmatched junction nucleotides: 7. Germline values: CDR1 SQVTM, CDR2 ANQGSEA. The CDR3 sequence is 12 residues long.

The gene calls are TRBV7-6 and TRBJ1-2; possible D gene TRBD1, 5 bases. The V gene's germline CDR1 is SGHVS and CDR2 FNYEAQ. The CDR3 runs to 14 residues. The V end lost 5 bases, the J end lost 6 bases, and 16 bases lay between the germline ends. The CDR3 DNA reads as TGTGCCAGCAGCCGCAGGACGGTGGGGGATGGCTACACCTTC. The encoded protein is CASSRRTVGDGYTF.

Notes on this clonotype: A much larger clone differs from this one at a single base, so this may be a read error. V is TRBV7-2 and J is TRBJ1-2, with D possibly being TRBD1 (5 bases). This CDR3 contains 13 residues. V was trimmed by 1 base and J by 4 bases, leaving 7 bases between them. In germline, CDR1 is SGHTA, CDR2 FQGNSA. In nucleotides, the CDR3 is TGTGCCAGCAGCTTAGACAGGATCTATGGCTACACCTTC. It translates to CASSLDRIYGYTF.